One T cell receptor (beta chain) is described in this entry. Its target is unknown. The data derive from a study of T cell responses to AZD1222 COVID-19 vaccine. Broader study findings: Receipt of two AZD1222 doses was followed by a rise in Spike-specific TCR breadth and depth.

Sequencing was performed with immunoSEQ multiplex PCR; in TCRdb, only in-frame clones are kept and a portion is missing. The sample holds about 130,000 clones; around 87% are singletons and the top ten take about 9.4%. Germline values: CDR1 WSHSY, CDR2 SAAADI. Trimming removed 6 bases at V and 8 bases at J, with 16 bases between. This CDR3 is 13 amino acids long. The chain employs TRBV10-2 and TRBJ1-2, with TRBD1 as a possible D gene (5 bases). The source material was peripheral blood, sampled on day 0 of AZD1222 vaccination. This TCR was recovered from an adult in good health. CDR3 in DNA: TGCGCCAGCAGACTCAACCTGGGGGGGGGCTACACCTTC. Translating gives CASRLNLGGGYTF.